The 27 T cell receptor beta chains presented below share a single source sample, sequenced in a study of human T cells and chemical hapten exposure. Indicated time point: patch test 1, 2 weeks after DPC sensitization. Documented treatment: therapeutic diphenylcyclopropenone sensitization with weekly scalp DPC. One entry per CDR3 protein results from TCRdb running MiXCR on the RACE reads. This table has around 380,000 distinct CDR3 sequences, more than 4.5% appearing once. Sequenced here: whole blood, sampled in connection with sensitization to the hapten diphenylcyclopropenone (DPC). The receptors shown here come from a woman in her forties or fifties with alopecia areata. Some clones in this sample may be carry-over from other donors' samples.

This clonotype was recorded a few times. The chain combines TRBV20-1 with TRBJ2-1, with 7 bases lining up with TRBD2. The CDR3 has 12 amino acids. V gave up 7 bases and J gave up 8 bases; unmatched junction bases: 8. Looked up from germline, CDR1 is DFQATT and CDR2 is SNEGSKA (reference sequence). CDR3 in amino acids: CSVKGGRDEQFF. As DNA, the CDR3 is TGCAGTGTAAAGGGAGGGCGGGATGAGCAGTTCTTC.

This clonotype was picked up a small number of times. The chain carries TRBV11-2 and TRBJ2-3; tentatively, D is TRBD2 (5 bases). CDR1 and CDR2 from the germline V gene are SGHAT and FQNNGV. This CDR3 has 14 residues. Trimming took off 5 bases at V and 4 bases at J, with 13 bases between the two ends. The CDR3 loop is CASSPEAHPDTQYF. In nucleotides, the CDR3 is TGTGCCAGCAGCCCGGAGGCTCATCCAGATACGCAGTATTTT.

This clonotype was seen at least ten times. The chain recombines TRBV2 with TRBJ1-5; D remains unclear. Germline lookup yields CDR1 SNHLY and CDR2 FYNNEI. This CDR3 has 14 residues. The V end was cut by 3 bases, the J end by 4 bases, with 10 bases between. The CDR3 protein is CASSDRSRNQPQHF. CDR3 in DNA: TGTGCCAGCAGTGATCGCAGCCGGAATCAGCCCCAGCATTTT.

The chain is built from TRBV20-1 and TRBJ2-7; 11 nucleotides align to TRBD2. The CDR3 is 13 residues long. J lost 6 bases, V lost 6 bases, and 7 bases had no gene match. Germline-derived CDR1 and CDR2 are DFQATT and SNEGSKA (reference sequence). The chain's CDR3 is CSAGGSGRGEQYF. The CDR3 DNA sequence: TGCAGTGCCGGGGGTAGCGGGAGGGGCGAGCAGTACTTC.

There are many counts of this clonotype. The CDR3 loop reads CASRRGQETQYF. DNA of the CDR3: TGTGCCAGCAGAAGGGGGCAAGAGACCCAGTACTTC. The chain combines TRBV6-5 with TRBJ2-5; D might be TRBD1 (6 bases). Trimming removed 6 bases from V and 2 bases from J, with 7 bases in between. The CDR3 sequence is 12 residues long. CDR1 is MNHEY, CDR2 SVGAGI, per germline.

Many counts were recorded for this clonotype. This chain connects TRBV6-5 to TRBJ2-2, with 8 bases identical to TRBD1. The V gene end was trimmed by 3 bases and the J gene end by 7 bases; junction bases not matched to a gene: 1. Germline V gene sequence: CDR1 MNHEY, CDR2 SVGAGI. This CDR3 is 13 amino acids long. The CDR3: CASSYGQGGELFF. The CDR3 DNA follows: TGTGCCAGCAGTTATGGACAGGGCGGGGAGCTGTTTTTT.

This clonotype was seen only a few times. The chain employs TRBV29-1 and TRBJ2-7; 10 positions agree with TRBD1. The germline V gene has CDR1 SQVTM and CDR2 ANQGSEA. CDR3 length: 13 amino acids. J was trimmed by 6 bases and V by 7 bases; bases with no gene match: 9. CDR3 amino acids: CSADKDRGGEQYF. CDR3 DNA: TGCAGCGCAGACAAGGACAGGGGGGGCGAGCAGTACTTC.

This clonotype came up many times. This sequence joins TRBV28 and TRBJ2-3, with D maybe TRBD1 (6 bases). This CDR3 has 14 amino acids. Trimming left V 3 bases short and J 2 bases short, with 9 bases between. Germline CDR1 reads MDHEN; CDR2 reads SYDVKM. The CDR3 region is CASSLAGDTDTQYF. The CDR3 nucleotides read TGTGCCAGCAGTTTGGCAGGGGACACAGATACGCAGTATTTT.

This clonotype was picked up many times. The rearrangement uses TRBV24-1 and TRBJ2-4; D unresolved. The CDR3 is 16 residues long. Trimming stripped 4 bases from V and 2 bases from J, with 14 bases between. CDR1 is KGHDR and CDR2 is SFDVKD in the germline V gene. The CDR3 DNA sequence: TGTGCCACCAGTGACCCGACCGGTCGGTCCAAAAACATTCAGTACTTC. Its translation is CATSDPTGRSKNIQYF.

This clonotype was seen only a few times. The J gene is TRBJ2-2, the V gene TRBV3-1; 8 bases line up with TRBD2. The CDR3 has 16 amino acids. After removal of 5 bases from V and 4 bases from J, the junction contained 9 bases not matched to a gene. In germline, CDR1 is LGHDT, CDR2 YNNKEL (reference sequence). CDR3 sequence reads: CASSWVAAGVTGELFF. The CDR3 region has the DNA TGTGCCAGCAGCTGGGTGGCAGCGGGGGTCACCGGGGAGCTGTTTTTT.

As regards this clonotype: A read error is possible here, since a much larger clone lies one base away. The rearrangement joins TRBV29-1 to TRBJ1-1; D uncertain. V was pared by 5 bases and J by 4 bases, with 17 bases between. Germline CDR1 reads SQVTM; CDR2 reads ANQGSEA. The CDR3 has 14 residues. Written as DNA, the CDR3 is TGCAGCGTTCTCGAAAACTCGGGAGGCACTGAAGCTTTCTTT. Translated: CSVLENSGGTEAFF.

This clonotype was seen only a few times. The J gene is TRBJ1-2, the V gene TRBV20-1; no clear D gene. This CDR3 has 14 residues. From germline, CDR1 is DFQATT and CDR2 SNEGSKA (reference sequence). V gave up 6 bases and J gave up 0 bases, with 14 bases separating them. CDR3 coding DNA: TGCAGTGCCCCCCGACAATTAGCTAACTATGGCTACACCTTC. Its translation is CSAPRQLANYGYTF.

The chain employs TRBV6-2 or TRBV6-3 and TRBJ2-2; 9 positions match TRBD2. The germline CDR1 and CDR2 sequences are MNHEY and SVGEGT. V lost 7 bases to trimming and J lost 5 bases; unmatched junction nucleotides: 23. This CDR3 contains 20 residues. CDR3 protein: CASTLLGRREGQRRTGELFF. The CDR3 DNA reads TGTGCCAGCACCCTCCTAGGACGGCGGGAGGGCCAAAGACGAACCGGGGAGCTGTTTTTT.

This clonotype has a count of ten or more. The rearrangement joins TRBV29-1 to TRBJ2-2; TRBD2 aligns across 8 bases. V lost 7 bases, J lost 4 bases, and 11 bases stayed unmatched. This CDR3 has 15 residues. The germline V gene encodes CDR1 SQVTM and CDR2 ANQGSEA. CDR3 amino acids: CSALPAGVSTGELFF. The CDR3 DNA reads TGCAGCGCCCTCCCAGCGGGGGTGTCCACCGGGGAGCTGTTTTTT.

Here the CDR3 reads CASSLMGVETQYF. As DNA, the CDR3 is TGTGCCAGCAGCTTAATGGGCGTAGAGACCCAGTACTTC. The rearrangement links TRBV7-2 to TRBJ2-5; D gene unclear. Germline CDR1 and CDR2: SGHTA and FQGNSA. The ends were cut back, 2 bases at V and 4 bases at J, with 8 bases in the middle. The CDR3 is 13 residues long.

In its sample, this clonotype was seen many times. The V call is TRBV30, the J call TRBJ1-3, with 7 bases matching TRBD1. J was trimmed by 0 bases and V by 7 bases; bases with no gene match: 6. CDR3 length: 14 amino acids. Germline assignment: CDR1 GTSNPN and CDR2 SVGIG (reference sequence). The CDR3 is CASHRDSSGNTIYF. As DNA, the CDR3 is TGTGCCTCTCACCGGGACAGCTCTGGAAACACCATATATTTT.

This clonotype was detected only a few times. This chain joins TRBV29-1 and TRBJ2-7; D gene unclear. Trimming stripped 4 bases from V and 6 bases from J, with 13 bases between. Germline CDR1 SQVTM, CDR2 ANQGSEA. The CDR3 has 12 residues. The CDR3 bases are TGCAGCGTTGTACATCAAGGTGGCGAGCAGTACTTC. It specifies CSVVHQGGEQYF.

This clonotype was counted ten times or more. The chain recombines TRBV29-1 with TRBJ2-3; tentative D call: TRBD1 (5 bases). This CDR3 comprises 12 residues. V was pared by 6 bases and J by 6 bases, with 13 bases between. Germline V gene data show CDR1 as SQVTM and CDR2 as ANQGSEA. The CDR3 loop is CSVSPSGDTQYF. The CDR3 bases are TGCAGCGTAAGCCCTTCAGGGGATACGCAGTATTTT.

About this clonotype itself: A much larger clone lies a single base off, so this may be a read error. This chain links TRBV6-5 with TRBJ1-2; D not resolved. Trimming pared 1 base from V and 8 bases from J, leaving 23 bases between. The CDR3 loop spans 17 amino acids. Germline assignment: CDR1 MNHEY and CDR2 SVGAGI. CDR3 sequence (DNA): TGTGCCAGCAGTTACTATAAGTCCCTCCTGAAACTGAGAGGCTACACCTTC. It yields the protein CASSYYKSLLKLRGYTF.

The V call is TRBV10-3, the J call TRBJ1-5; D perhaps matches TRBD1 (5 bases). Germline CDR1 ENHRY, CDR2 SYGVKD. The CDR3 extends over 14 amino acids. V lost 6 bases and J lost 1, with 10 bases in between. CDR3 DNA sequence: TGTGCCATCAGCGTCGGGGGGAGCAATCAGCCCCAGCATTTT. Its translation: CAISVGGSNQPQHF.

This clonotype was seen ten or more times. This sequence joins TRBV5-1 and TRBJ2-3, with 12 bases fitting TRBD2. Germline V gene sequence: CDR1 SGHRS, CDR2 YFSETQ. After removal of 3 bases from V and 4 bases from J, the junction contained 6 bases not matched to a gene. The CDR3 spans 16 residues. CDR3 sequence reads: CASSSTSGSGADTQYF. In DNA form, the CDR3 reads TGCGCCAGCAGCTCGACTAGCGGGAGCGGCGCAGATACGCAGTATTTT.

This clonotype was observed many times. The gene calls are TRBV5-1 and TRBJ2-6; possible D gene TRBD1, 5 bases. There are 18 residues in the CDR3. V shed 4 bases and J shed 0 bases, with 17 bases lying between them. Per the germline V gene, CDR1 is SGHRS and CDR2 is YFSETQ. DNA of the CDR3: TGCGCCAGCAGCCCCAGGGAACAGGCAAGCTCTGGGGCCAACGTCCTGACTTTC. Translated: CASSPREQASSGANVLTF.

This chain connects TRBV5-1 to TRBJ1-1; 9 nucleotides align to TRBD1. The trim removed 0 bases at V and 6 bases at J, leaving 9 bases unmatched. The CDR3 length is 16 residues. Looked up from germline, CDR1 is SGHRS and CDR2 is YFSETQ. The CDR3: CASSLGNTGGGSEAFF. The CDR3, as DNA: TGCGCCAGCAGCTTGGGAAATACAGGGGGCGGGTCTGAAGCTTTCTTT. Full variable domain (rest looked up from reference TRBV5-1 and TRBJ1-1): KAGVTQTPRYLIKTRGQQVTLSCSPISGHRSVSWYQQTPGQGLQFLFEYFSETQRNKGNFPGRFSGRQFSNSRSEMNVSTLELGDSALYLCASSLGNTGGGSEAFFGQGTRLTVV.

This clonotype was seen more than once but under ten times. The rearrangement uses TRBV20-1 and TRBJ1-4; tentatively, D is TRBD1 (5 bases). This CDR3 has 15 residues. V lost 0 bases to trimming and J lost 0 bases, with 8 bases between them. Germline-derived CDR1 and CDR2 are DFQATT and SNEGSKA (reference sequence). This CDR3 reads CSARDRGATNEKLFF. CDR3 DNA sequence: TGCAGTGCTAGAGATCGGGGGGCAACTAATGAAAAACTGTTTTTT.

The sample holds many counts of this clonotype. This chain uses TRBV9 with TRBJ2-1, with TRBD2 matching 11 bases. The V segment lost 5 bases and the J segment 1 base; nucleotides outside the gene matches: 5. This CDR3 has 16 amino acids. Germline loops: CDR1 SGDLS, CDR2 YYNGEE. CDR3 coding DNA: TGTGCCAGCAGTCTCACTAGCGGGAGTTCCTACAATGAGCAGTTCTTC. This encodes CASSLTSGSSYNEQFF.

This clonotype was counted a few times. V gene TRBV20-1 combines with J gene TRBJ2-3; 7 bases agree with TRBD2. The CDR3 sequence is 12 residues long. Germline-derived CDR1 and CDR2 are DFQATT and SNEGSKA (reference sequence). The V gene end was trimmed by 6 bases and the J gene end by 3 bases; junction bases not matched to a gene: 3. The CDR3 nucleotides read TGCAGTGCGGACGGGGGGACAGATACGCAGTATTTT. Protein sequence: CSADGGTDTQYF.

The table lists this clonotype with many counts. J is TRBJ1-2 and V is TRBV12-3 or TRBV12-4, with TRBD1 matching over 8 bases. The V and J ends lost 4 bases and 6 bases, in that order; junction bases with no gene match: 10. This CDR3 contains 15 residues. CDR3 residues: CASSSLWTGRDGYTF. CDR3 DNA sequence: TGTGCCAGCAGTTCCCTCTGGACAGGGAGGGATGGCTACACCTTC.